The 5 T cell receptor beta chains given below trace back to one sample, sequenced in a study of monozygotic twins with inflammatory bowel disease. TCRdb re-analyzed the 5' RACE reads; it lists each CDR3 protein once, without DNA. The sample has about 330,000 distinct CDR3 sequences. Input material: blood. These receptors originate from a human donor with ulcerative colitis or Crohn's disease, or a healthy co-twin of an affected twin (not recorded which).

V is TRBV20-1 and J is TRBJ1-1; TCRdb designates TRBD1, a call that cannot be tested without DNA. Germline V gene sequence: CDR1 DFQATT, CDR2 SNEGSKA (reference sequence). The CDR3 has 14 residues. The CDR3 loop reads CSAATSQGNTEAFF.

The chain couples TRBV5-1 to TRBJ2-2; the TRBD2 assignment by TCRdb is unverifiable without DNA. The CDR3 has 17 residues. Germline V CDR1 and CDR2: SGHRS, YFSETQ. CDR3 amino acids: CASSLGLAGESTGELFF.

The chain uses TRBV12-3 or TRBV12-4 and TRBJ2-3; TCRdb's assignment of TRBD1 cannot be checked, as there is no DNA. The CDR3 is 17 residues long. This CDR3 is CASSFFGATKRADTQYF.

The V and J genes are TRBV28 and TRBJ2-3; TCRdb lists TRBD2, though no DNA is available to test this call. CDR1 and CDR2 from the germline V gene are MDHEN and SYDVKM. This CDR3 has 16 residues. The CDR3 sequence: CASSFGSETSTDTQYF. Using reference TRBV28 and TRBJ2-3 for the parts outside the CDR3, the full variable domain is DVKVTQSSRYLVKRTGEKVFLECVQDMDHENMFWYRQDPGLGLRLIYFSYDVKMKEKGDIPEGYSVSREKKERFSLILESASTNQTSMYLCASSFGSETSTDTQYFGPGTRLTVL.

The J gene is TRBJ2-2, the V gene TRBV14; TCRdb proposes TRBD2, but this gene call is untestable without DNA. This CDR3 is 17 amino acids long. Germline CDR1 reads SGHDN; CDR2 reads FVKESK. The chain's CDR3 is CASSQDSDKTSSGELFF.